This entry concerns a single T cell receptor (beta chain). Its antigen is not identified. The source of the sample is a study of T cell repertoires in cytomegalovirus infection. The overall study: Newly reported HLA-C-restricted and thoroughly characterized HLA-B-restricted CMV epitopes were employed. It was the public TCR beta signatures that indicated both CMV infection and matching HLA type.

MiXCR was run by TCRdb on the reads, yielding one entry per CDR3 protein. Of 140,000 to 150,000 distinct CDR3 sequences listed, more than 25% are singletons. The V and J ends lost 6 bases and 2 bases, in that order; junction bases with no gene match: 11. In germline, CDR1 is SNHLY, CDR2 FYNNEI. The CDR3 is 17 amino acids. The chain links TRBV2 to TRBJ2-5; TRBD2 agrees at 11 bases. The TCR was taken from a human donor in good health (CMV status not recorded). Some clones in this sample may be carry-over from other donors' samples. Source: CD8+ T cells from cultured PBMCs, taken from culture after CMV antigen stimulation. CDR3 nucleotides: TGTGCCAGCAGATACGACGGGACTAGCGGACCACAAGAGACCCAGTACTTC. It is translated as CASRYDGTSGPQETQYF.